This record concerns one T cell receptor beta chain sequence. One end of the junction varies from germline; a read error may be responsible. This sample is part of a study of neurological immune-mediated disorders. TCRdb redid the calling of the 5' RACE reads with MiXCR, one entry per CDR3 protein. The sample has 65,000 to 75,000 distinct CDR3 sequences, approximately 5.1% seen once. Germline V gives CDR1 SEHNR, CDR2 FQNEAQ (reference sequence). This CDR3 contains 12 residues. The chain couples TRBV7-9 to TRBJ1-2; D not resolved. This sequence was found in a human donor with multiple sclerosis. The donor label of this sample is uncertain. Sequencing used PBMCs. The CDR3 protein is CASSLGSYDYTF. CDR3 DNA: TGTGCCAGCAGCTTGGGCTCCTATGACTACACCTTC.